This T cell receptor (beta chain) was observed in a study of vaccination and CD4 T cells after COVID-19 (dated by TCRdb to 2022 to 2024). A note on the overall study: Convalescent patients had a positive SARS-CoV-2 result on nasal swab PCR, and of these patients, nine had mild disease and one had severe disease. Each participant got two doses of either the Pfizer-BioNTech BNT162b2 vaccine (n=8) or the Moderna mRNA-1273 vaccine (n=2). Control cultures used a CEFX viral epitope pool as positive control, an HIV-1 Nef peptide pool as negative control, or no peptide. Post-COVID blood samples from convalescent patients were collected a median of about 100 days after diagnosis, with a range of about 35 to 180 days. The convalescent cohort comprised six males and four females, including two Hispanic individuals, seven Caucasians, two Asians and one multiracial person. The spike-specific CD4+ TCR repertoire was compared before and after mRNA vaccination in 10 COVID-19 convalescent patients and a few infection-naive healthy vaccine recipients. Post-vaccine blood samples were obtained a median of around 74 days after the second vaccine dose, with a range of about 14 to 250 days. Culture stimuli were overlapping spike peptide pools from SARS-CoV-2 and from the common cold coronaviruses HCoV-NL63, HCoV-OC43 and HCoV-229E. The investigation overall reported the following: The number of convalescent patients in the study was relatively small, and the study did not examine early timepoints following natural infection. The median number of SARS-CoV-2-reactive clonotypes rose from 20 to 25 after infection to 38 after vaccination, but the change was not significant. In convalescent patients, a median around 86% of post-vaccine SARS-CoV-2-reactive clones were detected only after vaccination, and vaccine-specific priming was suggested by this finding. Of the vaccine-specific clones in convalescent patients, 304 of 307, or nearly all, reacted only to SARS-CoV-2 spike and did not cross-react with common cold coronaviruses.

What the treatment or condition label conveys for this sample: roughly 11-day PBMC culture with coronavirus spike peptide pools or control peptides (ViraFEST assay). To expand antigen-specific T cells with peptide pools and then pick out the expanded clonotypes through TCR sequencing, the study relied on the ViraFEST assay. Positive SARS-CoV-2 PCR tests in the convalescent patients dated from March to December 2020, before Alpha, Beta and Delta variants emerged in the United States. Under 2.5 million PBMCs per well were cultured in IMDM with approximately 5.5% human AB serum and 8 to 10 IU/ml IL-2, plus 10 ug/ml peptide pools. Half of the culture medium was replaced with fresh IL-2-containing medium on days 3 and 7. CD4+ T cells were isolated after 10 days of culture through negative selection using the EasySep CD4+ T cell isolation kit. Ficoll-Paque Plus gradient centrifugation was used to isolate PBMCs from whole blood, and the isolated PBMCs were then either used fresh or cryopreserved at -140C. Culture conditions were generally each tested in triplicate wells.

Library prep was done by PCR. At the Johns Hopkins FTIC core, DNA from the cultured CD4+ T cells underwent TCR sequencing with the Oncomine TCR Beta short-read assay. The QIAamp micro DNA kit was used to extract genomic DNA from the cultured CD4+ T cells. Oncomine TCR Beta libraries made from cultured CD4+ T cells were pooled using unique dual indexes and sequenced on an Illumina iSeq 100. The paper's data handling went like this. Non-productive sequences were removed, and CDR3s that did not start with C, did not end with F or W, or were shorter than 7 amino acids were discarded. Antigen-specific clonotypes were identified using the MANAFEST web application through comparison of peptide-stimulated wells with reference and other culture wells. An FDR below 0.05, an odds ratio above 5, and a productive frequency above 0.1% in at least two of three replicate wells were required for clones to be considered positive. Clonotypes that were significantly expanded in both SARS-CoV-2 spike wells and at least one common cold coronavirus spike condition were defined as cross-reactive. Using R version 3.6.1, CDR3 homology was evaluated through Levenshtein distances (stringdist) along with unrooted phylogenetic trees (ape). TCRdb passed the public sequencing reads through fastp at Q25 and MiXCR, retaining productive beta sequences. Entries are consolidated by CDR3 protein sequence, retaining the most common genes and DNA. These V and J calls are TCRdb output, not the study's own analysis. This sample lists around 13,000 distinct CDR3 sequences; around 40% were detected once. Of the sample, about 20% is held by the ten largest clones.

A word on this clonotype: It lacks a known antigen. Base qualities were left out, and no much larger clone turns up one base away.

This TCR came from a human donor who had recovered from COVID-19. Material: CD4+ T cells from blood, cultured in vitro, obtained before SARS-CoV-2 vaccination.

DNA sequence: TGTGCCAGCAGCTCACAGGGGGAAACGCAGTATTTT. It translates to CASSSQGETQYF. The chain couples TRBV7-3 to TRBJ2-3, and TRBD1 matches 8 of the central bases. The CDR1 and CDR2 encoded by the germline V gene are SGHTA and FQGTGA. The CDR3 starts with the cysteine, ends with the phenylalanine, and has 12 residues. Of all the DNA, just the CDR3 is kept, 36 bases in frame from base 1. V loses 4 bases at its end and J loses 9 bases; junction bases beyond the gene matches: 3.